This TCR beta chain was identified in a study of CD8 T cells in ankylosing spondylitis. Using quantitative 5'-RACE with molecular barcodes, the authors made TCR beta libraries. TCRdb re-analysed the 5' RACE reads in MiXCR, keeping a single row per CDR3 protein. Here the sample spans approximately 250,000 distinct CDR3 sequences, more than 20% being singletons. The ends were cut back, 0 bases at V and 4 bases at J, with 10 bases in the middle. CDR1 DFQATT and CDR2 SNEGSKA come from the germline V gene (reference sequence). The CDR3 covers 14 residues. Points from the study as a whole: Significant enrichment of disease-linked clones was reportedly seen in matched ankylosing spondylitis synovial fluid. A TCR beta motif of several highly homologous variants seemed to mark ankylosing spondylitis blood. Disease-linked clones were found to be CD8+ and relatively rare in peripheral blood.

This clonotype came up many times. The antigen is not known. V usage is TRBV20-1 and J usage is TRBJ2-1; possibly TRBD2 for D (6 bases). The source of this sequence is a male donor with ankylosing spondylitis or in good health (not recorded which). The sample consisted of blood, either unsorted or a sorted T cell fraction (not recorded which). The CDR3 DNA is TGCAGTGCTAGAGAGCGGGACCCTTACAATGAGCAGTTCTTC. Protein sequence: CSARERDPYNEQFF.